This TCR beta chain is drawn from a study of T-cell memory formation after mild COVID-19. General study points: Mostly located in CM and EM were contracting CD4+ clones, with contracting CD8+ clones located in EMRA.

This clonotype appeared many times. As yet, its antigen is unknown. The CDR3 is made up of 12 amino acids. V was clipped by 4 bases and J by 2 bases, with 9 bases between them. Germline CDR1 DFQATT, CDR2 SNEGSKA (reference sequence). TCRdb processed the 5' RACE reads anew with MiXCR; each CDR3 protein has one entry. The table shows about 560,000 distinct CDR3 sequences, with 15% to 20% occurring only once. Material for sequencing was PBMCs or a T cell subset sorted from them (not recorded which). The gene calls are TRBV20-1 and TRBJ2-7, with D uncertain. This receptor was obtained from an adult woman who had mild COVID-19 (a few samples of this study predate the infection). Cell type and time point are not known. The CDR3 spells CSANDATYEQYF. CDR3 bases: TGCAGTGCTAACGACGCAACCTACGAGCAGTACTTC.